The 7 T cell receptor beta chains in this list originate from one sample, sequenced in a study of T cells expressing NK-cell markers. TCRdb reanalyzed the 5' RACE reads and collapses them to one entry per CDR3 protein, without DNA. This sample's table has under 600,000 distinct CDR3 sequences. The sequencing sample was made of blood T cells: a sorted CD56 or NKG2C T cell subset, CD4+ or CD8+ T cells, or bulk PBMC T cells (not recorded which). These receptors were collected from a woman between 45 and 65 years old in good health.

The V gene is TRBV12-3 or TRBV12-4, the J gene TRBJ1-6. CDR3 length equals 12 residues. The CDR3 loop reads CASSLSVTPLHF.

The chain links TRBV15 to TRBJ1-1; TCRdb's D call of TRBD1 is untestable without DNA. Per germline, CDR1 LNHNV and CDR2 YYDKDF (reference sequence). This CDR3 is built from 17 residues. CDR3 amino acids: CATSSNKGTGVPTEAFF.

The genes are TRBV7-2 and TRBJ2-2; the D gene TCRdb calls, TRBD1, cannot be checked with no DNA. The germline V gene encodes CDR1 SGHTA and CDR2 FQGNSA. This CDR3 has 18 amino acids. The CDR3 spells CASSPPGWKGARTGELFF.

CDR3 region: CSARFRGVLGNTIYF. The V and J genes are TRBV20-1 and TRBJ1-3; TCRdb indicates TRBD1, and absent DNA this call remains unverified. The length of the CDR3 is 15 residues. Germline CDR1 DFQATT, CDR2 SNEGSKA (reference sequence).

The V and J genes are TRBV18 and TRBJ2-3. The CDR3 has 16 amino acids. Germline V gene sequence: CDR1 KGHSH, CDR2 LQKENI. CDR3 in amino acids: CASSPPGWQDTDTQYF.

This sequence joins TRBV7-8 and TRBJ2-1; absent DNA, TCRdb's TRBD2 call cannot be checked. The germline V gene encodes CDR1 SGHVS and CDR2 FQNEAQ. CDR3 length: 16 amino acids. This CDR3 reads CASSFLAGEILNEQFF. Variable domain in full (rest from reference TRBV7-8 and TRBJ2-1): GAGVSQSPRYKVAKRGQDVALRCDPISGHVSLFWYQQALGQGPEFLTYFQNEAQLDKSGLPSDRFFAERPEGSVSTLKIQRTQQEDSAVYLCASSFLAGEILNEQFFGPGTRLTVL.

This sequence joins TRBV7-6 and TRBJ1-1; the D gene TCRdb calls, TRBD1, cannot be checked with no DNA. This CDR3 comprises 18 residues. Germline lookup yields CDR1 SGHVS and CDR2 FNYEAQ. The CDR3 loop is CASSLMPQGPGRNTEAFF.